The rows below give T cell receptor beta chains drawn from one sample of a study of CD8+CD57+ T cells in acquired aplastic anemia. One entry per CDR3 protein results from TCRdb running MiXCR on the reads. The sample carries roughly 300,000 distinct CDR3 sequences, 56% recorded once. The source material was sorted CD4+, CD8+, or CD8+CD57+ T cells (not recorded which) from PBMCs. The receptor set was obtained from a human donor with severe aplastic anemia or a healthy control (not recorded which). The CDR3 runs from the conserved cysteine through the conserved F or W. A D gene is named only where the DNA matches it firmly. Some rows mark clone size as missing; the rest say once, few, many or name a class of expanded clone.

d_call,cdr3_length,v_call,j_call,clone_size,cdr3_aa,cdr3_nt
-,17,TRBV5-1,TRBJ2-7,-,CASSFWPNGQSPSEQYF,TGCGCCAGCAGCTTTTGGCCTAATGGACAGAGCCCAAGCGAGCAGTACTTC
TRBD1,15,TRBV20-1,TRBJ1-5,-,CSARGQGAINQPQHF,TGCAGTGCTAGAGGGCAGGGGGCTATCAATCAGCCCCAGCATTTT
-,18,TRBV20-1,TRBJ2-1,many,CSATHGLAGGRVENEQFF,TGCAGTGCCACGCATGGACTAGCAGGGGGCCGGGTCGAGAATGAGCAGTTCTTC
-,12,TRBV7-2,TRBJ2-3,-,CASSLDLVDWYF,TGTGCCAGCAGCTTAGATCTAGTCGACTGGTATTTT
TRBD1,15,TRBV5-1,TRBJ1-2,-,CASRPGTGPNYGYTF,TGCGCCAGCCGTCCAGGGACAGGTCCTAACTATGGCTACACCTTC
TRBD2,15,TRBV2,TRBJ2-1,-,CASSGTSGLGDEQFF,TGTGCCAGCAGTGGGACTAGCGGGCTGGGCGATGAGCAGTTCTTC
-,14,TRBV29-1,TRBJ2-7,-,CSAARWTGREEQYF,TGCAGCGCCGCGCGGTGGACAGGGCGGGAGGAGCAGTACTTC
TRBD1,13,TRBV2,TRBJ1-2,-,CASRGDSYYGYTF,TGTGCCAGCAGAGGGGACAGCTACTATGGCTACACCTTC
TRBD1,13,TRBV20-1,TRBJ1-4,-,CSARTGGFEKLFF,TGCAGTGCACGGACAGGGGGTTTTGAAAAACTGTTTTTT
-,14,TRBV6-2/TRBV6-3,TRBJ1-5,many,CASSYTGSIKPQHF,TGTGCCAGCAGTTACACGGGATCCATAAAGCCCCAGCATTTT
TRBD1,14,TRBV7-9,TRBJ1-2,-,CASSPGQGVFGYTF,TGTGCCAGCAGCCCGGGACAGGGGGTCTTTGGCTACACCTTC
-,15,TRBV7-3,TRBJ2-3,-,CASSPGTHRTDTQYF,TGTGCCAGCAGCCCCGGGACCCACCGCACAGATACGCAGTATTTT
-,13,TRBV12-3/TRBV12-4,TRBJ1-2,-,CASSADSFYGYTF,TGTGCCAGCAGCGCGGACAGCTTCTATGGCTACACCTTC
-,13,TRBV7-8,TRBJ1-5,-,CASSLIAGSPQHF,TGTGCCAGCAGCTTAATTGCCGGTTCGCCCCAGCATTTT
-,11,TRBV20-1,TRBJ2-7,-,CSAAKIYEQYF,TGCAGTGCTGCCAAAATCTACGAGCAGTACTTC
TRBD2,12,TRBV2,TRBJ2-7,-,CASRPGGVEQYF,TGTGCCAGCAGGCCCGGGGGGGTCGAGCAGTACTTC
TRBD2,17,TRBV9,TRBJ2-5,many,CASSVDLAGGRQETQYF,TGTGCCAGCAGCGTAGACCTAGCGGGGGGGCGGCAAGAGACCCAGTACTTC
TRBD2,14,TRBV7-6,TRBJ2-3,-,CASSSTSGTDTQYF,TGTGCCAGCAGTTCGACTAGCGGCACAGATACGCAGTATTTT
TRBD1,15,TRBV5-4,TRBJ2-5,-,CASSKGQGFGETQYF,TGTGCCAGCAGCAAGGGACAGGGGTTCGGAGAGACCCAGTACTTC
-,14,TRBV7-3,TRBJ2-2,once,CASSLLDKAGELFF,TGTGCCAGCAGCTTATTGGATAAGGCCGGGGAGCTGTTTTTT
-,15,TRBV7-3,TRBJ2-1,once,CASSFRQGLLNEQFF,TGTGCCAGCAGCTTCAGACAGGGACTTCTCAATGAGCAGTTCTTC
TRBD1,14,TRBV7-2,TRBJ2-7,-,CASSRGQGAWEQYF,TGTGCCAGCAGCAGGGGGCAGGGGGCATGGGAGCAGTACTTC
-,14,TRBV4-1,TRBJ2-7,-,CASSQDPDSYEQYF,TGCGCCAGCAGCCAAGACCCGGACAGCTACGAGCAGTACTTC
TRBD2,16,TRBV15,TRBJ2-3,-,CATSTFRGRGTDTQYF,TGTGCCACCAGCACATTTCGCGGGAGGGGCACAGATACGCAGTATTTT
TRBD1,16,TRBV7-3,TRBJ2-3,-,CASSFGPGQGIDTQYF,TGTGCCAGCAGCTTCGGTCCGGGACAGGGGATTGATACGCAGTATTTT
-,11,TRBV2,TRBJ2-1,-,CASSVQGLQFF,TGTGCCAGCAGTGTACAGGGTTTACAGTTCTTC
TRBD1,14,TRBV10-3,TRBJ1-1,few,CAISSTGSNTEAFF,TGTGCCATCAGTTCGACAGGGTCGAACACTGAAGCTTTCTTT
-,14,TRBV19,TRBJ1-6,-,CASSTRTGDSPLHF,TGTGCCAGTAGTACCCGGACGGGGGACTCACCCCTCCACTTT
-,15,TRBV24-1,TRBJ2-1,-,CATSVGRVPYNEQFF,TGTGCCACCAGTGTAGGCAGGGTACCCTACAATGAGCAGTTCTTC